The entry that follows covers one TCR beta chain sequence. The table came from immunoSEQ multiplex PCR; TCRdb's copy has only in-frame clones and leaves some out. The sample has 95,000 to 150,000 clones; 70% to 90% are singletons. The sample originates from a study of T cell responses to AZD1222 COVID-19 vaccine. The germline V and J ends were trimmed by 4 bases and 4 bases, with 14 bases remaining between them. CDR3 length: 15 residues. Germline CDR1 and CDR2: MGHRA and YSYEKL. The input for sequencing was peripheral blood, taken on day 0 of AZD1222 vaccination. This chain uses TRBV4-1 with TRBJ1-3; D is undetermined. This clonotype originated in an adult in good health. The CDR3 region is CASSLAGIGGNTIYF. CDR3 DNA sequence: TGCGCCAGCAGCCTCGCGGGAATCGGAGGAAACACCATATATTTT.